This TCR beta chain is drawn from a study of T cells after yellow fever vaccination. Via MiXCR, TCRdb re-called the 5' RACE reads, giving one row per CDR3 protein. This table holds almost 600,000 distinct CDR3 sequences, about 13% found once. CDR3 size: 14 residues. Trimming left V 1 base short and J 2 bases short, with 7 bases between. Germline CDR1 SGHTA, CDR2 FQGNSA. This clonotype occurred a few times. Material: PBMCs, obtained on the day of the yellow fever booster vaccination. J is TRBJ2-3 and V is TRBV7-2; D unresolved. This TCR was recovered from a man under 40 who received the YFV17D yellow fever vaccine. CDR3 residues: CASSLGYITDTQYF. The CDR3 coding sequence is TGTGCCAGCAGCTTAGGGTACATCACAGATACGCAGTATTTT.